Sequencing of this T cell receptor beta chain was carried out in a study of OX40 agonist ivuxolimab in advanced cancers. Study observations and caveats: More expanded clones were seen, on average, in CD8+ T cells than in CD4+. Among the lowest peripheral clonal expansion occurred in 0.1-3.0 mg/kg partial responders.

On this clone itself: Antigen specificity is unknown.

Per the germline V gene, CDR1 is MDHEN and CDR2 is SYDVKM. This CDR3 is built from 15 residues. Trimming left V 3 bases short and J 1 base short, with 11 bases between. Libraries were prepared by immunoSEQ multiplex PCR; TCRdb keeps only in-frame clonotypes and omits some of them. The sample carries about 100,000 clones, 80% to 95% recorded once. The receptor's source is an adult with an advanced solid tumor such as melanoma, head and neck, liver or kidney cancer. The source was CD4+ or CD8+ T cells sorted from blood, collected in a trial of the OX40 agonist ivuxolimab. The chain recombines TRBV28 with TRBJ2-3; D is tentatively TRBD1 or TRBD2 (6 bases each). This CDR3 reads CASSFVRGRTDTQYF. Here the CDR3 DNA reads TGTGCCAGCAGTTTCGTCCGGGGGCGCACAGATACGCAGTATTTT.